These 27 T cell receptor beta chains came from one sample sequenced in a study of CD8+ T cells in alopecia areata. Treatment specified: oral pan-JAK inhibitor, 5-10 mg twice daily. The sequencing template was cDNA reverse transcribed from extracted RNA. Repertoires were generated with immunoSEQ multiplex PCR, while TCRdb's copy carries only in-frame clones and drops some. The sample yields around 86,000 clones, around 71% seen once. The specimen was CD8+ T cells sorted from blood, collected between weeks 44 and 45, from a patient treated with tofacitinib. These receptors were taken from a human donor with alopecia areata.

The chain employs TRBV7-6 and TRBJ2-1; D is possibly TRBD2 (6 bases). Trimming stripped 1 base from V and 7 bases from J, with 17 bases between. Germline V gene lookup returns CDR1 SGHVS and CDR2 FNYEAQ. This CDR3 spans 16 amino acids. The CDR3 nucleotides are TGTGCCAGCAGCTTAGGTCAGGGTCTGGCGGGGAATGAGCAGTTCTTC. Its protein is CASSLGQGLAGNEQFF.

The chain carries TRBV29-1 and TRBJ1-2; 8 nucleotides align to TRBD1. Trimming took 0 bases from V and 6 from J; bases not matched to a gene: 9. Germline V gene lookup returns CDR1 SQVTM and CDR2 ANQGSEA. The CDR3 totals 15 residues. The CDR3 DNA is TGCAGCGTTGAAGATCGGGGACAGGCAAAGAATGGCTACACCTTC. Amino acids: CSVEDRGQAKNGYTF. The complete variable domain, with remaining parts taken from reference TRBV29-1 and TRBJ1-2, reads SAVISQKPSRDICQRGTSLTIQCQVDSQVTMMFWYRQQPGQSLTLIATANQGSEATYESGFVIDKFPISRPNLTFSTLTVSNMSPEDSSIYLCSVEDRGQAKNGYTFGSGTRLTVV.

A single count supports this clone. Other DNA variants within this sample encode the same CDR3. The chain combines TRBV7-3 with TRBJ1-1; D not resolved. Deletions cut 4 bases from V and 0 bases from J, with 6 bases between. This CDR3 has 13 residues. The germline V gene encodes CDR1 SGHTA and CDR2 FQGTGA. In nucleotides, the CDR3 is TGTGCCAGCAGCTCCTCAATGAACACTGAAGCTTTCTTT. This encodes CASSSSMNTEAFF.

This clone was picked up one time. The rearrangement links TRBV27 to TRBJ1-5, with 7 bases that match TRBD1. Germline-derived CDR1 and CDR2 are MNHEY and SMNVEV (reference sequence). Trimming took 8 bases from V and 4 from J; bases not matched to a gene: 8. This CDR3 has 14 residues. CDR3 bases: TGTGCCAGCGGCCCAGCGACAGGGAATCAGCCCCAGCATTTT. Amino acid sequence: CASGPATGNQPQHF.

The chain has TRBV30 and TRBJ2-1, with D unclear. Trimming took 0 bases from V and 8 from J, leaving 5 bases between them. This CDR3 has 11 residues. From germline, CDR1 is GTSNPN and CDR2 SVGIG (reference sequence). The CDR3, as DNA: TGTGCCTGGAGTGTTGGGGATGAGCAGTTCTTC. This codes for CAWSVGDEQFF. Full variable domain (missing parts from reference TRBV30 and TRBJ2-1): SQTIHQWPATLVQPVGSPLSLECTVEGTSNPNLYWYRQAAGRGLQLLFYSVGIGQISSEVPQNLSASRPQDRQFILSSKKLLLSDSGFYLCAWSVGDEQFFGPGTRLTVL.

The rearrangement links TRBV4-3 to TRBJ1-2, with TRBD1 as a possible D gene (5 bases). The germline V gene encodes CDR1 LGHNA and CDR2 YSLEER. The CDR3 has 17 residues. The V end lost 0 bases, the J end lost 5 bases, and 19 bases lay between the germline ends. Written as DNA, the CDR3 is TGCGCCAGCAGCCAAGATACCGGGACTGGCGGCTTATATGGCTACACCTTC. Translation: CASSQDTGTGGLYGYTF.

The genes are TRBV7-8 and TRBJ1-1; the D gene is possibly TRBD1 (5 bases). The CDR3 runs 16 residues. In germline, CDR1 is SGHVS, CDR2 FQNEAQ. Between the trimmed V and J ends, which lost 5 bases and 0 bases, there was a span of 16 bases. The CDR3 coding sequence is TGTGCCAGCAGCGCCCATCCCGGGACTCTGAACACTGAAGCTTTCTTT. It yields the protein CASSAHPGTLNTEAFF.

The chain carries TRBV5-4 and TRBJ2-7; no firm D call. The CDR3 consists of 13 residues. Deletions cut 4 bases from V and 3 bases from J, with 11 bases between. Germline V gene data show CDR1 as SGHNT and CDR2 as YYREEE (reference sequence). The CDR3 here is CASSAPDFYEQYF. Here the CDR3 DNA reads TGTGCCAGCAGCGCTCCTGACTTCTACGAGCAGTACTTC.

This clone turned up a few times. CDR3 nucleotide sequence: TGTGCCTGGAGTATCGGAGATAGCACAGATACGCAGTATTTT. It specifies CAWSIGDSTDTQYF. V and J are TRBV30 and TRBJ2-3; D gene uncertain. The V end was cut by 2 bases, the J end by 0 bases, with 9 bases between. Germline V gene data show CDR1 as GTSNPN and CDR2 as SVGIG (reference sequence). This CDR3 is built from 14 residues.

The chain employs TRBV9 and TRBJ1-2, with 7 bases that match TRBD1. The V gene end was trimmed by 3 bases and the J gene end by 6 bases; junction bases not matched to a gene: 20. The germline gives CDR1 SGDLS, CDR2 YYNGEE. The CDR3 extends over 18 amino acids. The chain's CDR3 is CASSDVDREARFWDGYTF. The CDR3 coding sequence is TGTGCCAGCAGCGACGTAGACAGGGAAGCCCGTTTTTGGGATGGCTACACCTTC.

The CDR3 is CATRRGSTEAFF. Written as DNA, the CDR3 is TGTGCCACCAGAAGGGGCAGCACTGAAGCTTTCTTT. This chain links TRBV13 with TRBJ1-1; a possible D gene is TRBD1 (5 bases). The CDR3 sequence is 12 residues long. V dropped 10 bases and J dropped 4 bases, with 13 bases sitting between them. CDR1 is PRHDT and CDR2 is FYEKMQ in the germline V gene (reference sequence).

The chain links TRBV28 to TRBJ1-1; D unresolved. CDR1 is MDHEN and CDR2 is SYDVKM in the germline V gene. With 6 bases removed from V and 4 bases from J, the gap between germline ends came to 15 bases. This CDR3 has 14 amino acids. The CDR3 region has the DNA TGTGCCAGCAGGGAGGAACTTTATGGCACTGAAGCTTTCTTT. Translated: CASREELYGTEAFF. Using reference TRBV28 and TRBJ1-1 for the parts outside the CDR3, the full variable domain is DVKVTQSSRYLVKRTGEKVFLECVQDMDHENMFWYRQDPGLGLRLIYFSYDVKMKEKGDIPEGYSVSREKKERFSLILESASTNQTSMYLCASREELYGTEAFFGQGTRLTVV.

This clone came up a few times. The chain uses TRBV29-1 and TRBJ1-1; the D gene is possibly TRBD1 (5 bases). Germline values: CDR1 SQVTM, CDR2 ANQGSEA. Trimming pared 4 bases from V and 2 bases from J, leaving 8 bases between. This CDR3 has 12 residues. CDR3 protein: CSVADTNTEAFF. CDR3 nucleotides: TGCAGCGTTGCGGACACTAACACTGAAGCTTTCTTT.

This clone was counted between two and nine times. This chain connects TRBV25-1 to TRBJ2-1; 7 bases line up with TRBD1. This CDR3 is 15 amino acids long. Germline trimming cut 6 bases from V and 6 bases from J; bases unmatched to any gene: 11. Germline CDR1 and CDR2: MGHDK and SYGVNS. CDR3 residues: CASRPGQSFFNEQFF. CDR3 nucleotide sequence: TGTGCCAGCAGACCGGGACAGTCTTTCTTCAATGAGCAGTTCTTC.

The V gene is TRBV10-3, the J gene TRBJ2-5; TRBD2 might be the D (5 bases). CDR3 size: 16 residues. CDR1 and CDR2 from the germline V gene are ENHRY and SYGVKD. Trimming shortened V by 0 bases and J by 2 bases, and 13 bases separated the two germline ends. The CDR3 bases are TGTGCCATCAGTGAGTCGAGGGAACAGACACAAGAGACCCAGTACTTC. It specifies CAISESREQTQETQYF.

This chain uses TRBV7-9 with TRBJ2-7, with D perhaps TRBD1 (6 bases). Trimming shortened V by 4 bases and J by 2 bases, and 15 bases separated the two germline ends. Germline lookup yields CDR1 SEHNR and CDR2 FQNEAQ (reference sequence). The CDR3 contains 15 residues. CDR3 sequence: CASSSSDRSPYEQYF. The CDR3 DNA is TGTGCCAGCAGCTCATCAGACAGGTCCCCCTACGAGCAGTACTTC.

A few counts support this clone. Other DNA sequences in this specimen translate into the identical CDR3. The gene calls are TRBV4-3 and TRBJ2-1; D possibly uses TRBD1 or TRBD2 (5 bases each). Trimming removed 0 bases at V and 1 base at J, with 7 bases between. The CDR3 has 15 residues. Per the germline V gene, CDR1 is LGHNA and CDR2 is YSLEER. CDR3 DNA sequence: TGCGCCAGCAGCCAAGATGGGGGTTCCTACAATGAGCAGTTCTTC. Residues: CASSQDGGSYNEQFF.

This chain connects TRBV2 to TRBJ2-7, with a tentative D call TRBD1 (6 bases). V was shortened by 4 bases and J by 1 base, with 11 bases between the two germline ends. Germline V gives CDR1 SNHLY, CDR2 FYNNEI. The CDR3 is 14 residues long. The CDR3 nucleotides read TGTGCCAGCAGTGTAAACAGGGATTCCTACGAGCAGTACTTC. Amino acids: CASSVNRDSYEQYF.

CDR3 protein: CASSVGVSGDEQYF. The CDR3 DNA is TGTGCCAGCAGCGTAGGTGTTTCAGGAGACGAGCAGTACTTC. The chain joins TRBV9 to TRBJ2-7; D unresolved. Between the trimmed V and J ends, which lost 0 bases and 5 bases, there was a span of 12 bases. This CDR3 has 14 residues. The germline V gene encodes CDR1 SGDLS and CDR2 YYNGEE.

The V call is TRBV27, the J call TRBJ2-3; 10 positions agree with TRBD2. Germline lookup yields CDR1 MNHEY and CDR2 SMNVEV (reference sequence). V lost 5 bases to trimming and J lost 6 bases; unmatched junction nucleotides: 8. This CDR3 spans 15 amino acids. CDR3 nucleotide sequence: TGTGCCAGCAGTGAGGAGCGGGGGGGCCTGGATACGCAGTATTTT. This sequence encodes CASSEERGGLDTQYF.

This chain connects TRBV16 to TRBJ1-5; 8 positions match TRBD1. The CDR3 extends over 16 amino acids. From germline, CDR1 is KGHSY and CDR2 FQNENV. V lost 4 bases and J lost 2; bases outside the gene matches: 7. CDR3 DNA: TGTGCCAGCAGCCGGACAGGGCGTTCAGGCAATCAGCCCCAGCATTTT. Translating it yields CASSRTGRSGNQPQHF.

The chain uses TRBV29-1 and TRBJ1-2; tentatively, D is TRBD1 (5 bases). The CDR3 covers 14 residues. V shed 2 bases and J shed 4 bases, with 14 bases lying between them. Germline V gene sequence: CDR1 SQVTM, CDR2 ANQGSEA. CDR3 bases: TGCAGCGTTGAAAGCTCGACAGAGAGCTATGGCTACACCTTC. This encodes CSVESSTESYGYTF.

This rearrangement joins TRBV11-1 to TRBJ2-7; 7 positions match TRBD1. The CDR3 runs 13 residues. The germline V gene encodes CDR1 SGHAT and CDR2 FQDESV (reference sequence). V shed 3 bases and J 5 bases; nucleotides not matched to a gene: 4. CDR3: CASSFGQVHEQYF. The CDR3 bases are TGTGCCAGCAGCTTTGGACAGGTCCACGAGCAGTACTTC.

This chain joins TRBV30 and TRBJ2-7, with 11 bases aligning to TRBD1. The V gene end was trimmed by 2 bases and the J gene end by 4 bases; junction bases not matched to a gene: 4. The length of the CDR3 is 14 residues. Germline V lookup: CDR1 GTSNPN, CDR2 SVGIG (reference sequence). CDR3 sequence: CAWSPGQGVYEQYF. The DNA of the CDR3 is TGTGCCTGGAGTCCGGGACAGGGGGTATACGAGCAGTACTTC.

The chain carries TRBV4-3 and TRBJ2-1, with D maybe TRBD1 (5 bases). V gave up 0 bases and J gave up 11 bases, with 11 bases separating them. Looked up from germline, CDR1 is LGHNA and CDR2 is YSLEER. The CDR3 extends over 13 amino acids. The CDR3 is CASSQDPGAQQFF. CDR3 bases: TGCGCCAGCAGCCAAGATCCTGGGGCCCAGCAGTTCTTC.

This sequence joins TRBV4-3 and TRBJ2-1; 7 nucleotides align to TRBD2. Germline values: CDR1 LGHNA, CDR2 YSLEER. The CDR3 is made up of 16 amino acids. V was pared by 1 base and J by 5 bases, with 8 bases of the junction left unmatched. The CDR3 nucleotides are TGCGCCAGCAGCCAAGGACGACTAGCACCCGACAATGAGCAGTTCTTC. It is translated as CASSQGRLAPDNEQFF.

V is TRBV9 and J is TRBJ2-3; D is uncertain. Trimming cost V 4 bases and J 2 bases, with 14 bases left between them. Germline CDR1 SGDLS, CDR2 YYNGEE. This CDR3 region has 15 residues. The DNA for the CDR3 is TGTGCCAGCAGCACGCAACAAGGCGACACAGATACGCAGTATTTT. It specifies CASSTQQGDTDTQYF.